These T cell receptor beta chains were read from a single sample in a study of shared T cell receptors in the human thymus. Using immunoSEQ multiplex PCR, the repertoire was profiled, and TCRdb retains in-frame clones only, with some absent. The sample gives over 650,000 clones, more than 75% of which show up once; just under 0.0095% is in the top ten. The same specimen was also included in a second study, on human thymus T cells.

What was sequenced was thymocytes. These receptors were collected from a boy in the first two years of life with a congenital heart defect. The conserved cysteine and the conserved F or W are not part of the CDR3 here. Each record gives: V gene, J gene, D gene, CDR3 protein. The D gene is left open where the match is weak.

V gene: TRBV6-5; J gene: TRBJ2-5; D gene: TRBD2; CDR3 protein: ASSLGLAGVETQY
V gene: TRBV13; J gene: TRBJ1-2; D gene: TRBD1; CDR3 protein: ASSLGGDRGGFYGYT
V gene: TRBV6-4; J gene: TRBJ2-1; D gene: TRBD1; CDR3 protein: ASSPDRVVHEQF
V gene: TRBV7-2; J gene: TRBJ1-5; D gene: TRBD1; CDR3 protein: ASSLSAGGNSNQPQH
V gene: TRBV12-5; J gene: TRBJ2-5; D gene: -; CDR3 protein: ASGLVRCPRTQY
V gene: TRBV6-5; J gene: TRBJ1-2; D gene: -; CDR3 protein: ASSTTGLGYT
V gene: TRBV7-2; J gene: TRBJ2-3; D gene: -; CDR3 protein: ASSLARVTDTQY
V gene: TRBV11-2; J gene: TRBJ2-1; D gene: -; CDR3 protein: ASSFRGPDNEQF
V gene: TRBV7-3; J gene: TRBJ2-3; D gene: TRBD2; CDR3 protein: ASSITGGHTDTQY
V gene: TRBV29-1; J gene: TRBJ1-1; D gene: TRBD1; CDR3 protein: SVVMTGADTEAF
V gene: TRBV5-4; J gene: TRBJ2-7; D gene: TRBD2; CDR3 protein: ASSPNPTSGNGYEQY
V gene: TRBV6-6; J gene: TRBJ2-2; D gene: TRBD1; CDR3 protein: AIDHGGQFPGELF
V gene: TRBV5-5; J gene: TRBJ2-1; D gene: -; CDR3 protein: ASSLVVDTRGAYNEQF
V gene: TRBV7-9; J gene: TRBJ1-6; D gene: TRBD1; CDR3 protein: ASSVGQGSYNSPLH
V gene: TRBV5-6; J gene: TRBJ2-2; D gene: TRBD1; CDR3 protein: ASSSGQVLNTGELF
V gene: TRBV6-1; J gene: TRBJ1-5; D gene: TRBD1; CDR3 protein: ASSEKRQGRNPNQPQH
V gene: TRBV28; J gene: TRBJ1-4; D gene: -; CDR3 protein: ASSLRVNEKLF
V gene: TRBV11-2; J gene: TRBJ2-4; D gene: -; CDR3 protein: ASGPSPIQY
V gene: TRBV4-1; J gene: TRBJ2-2; D gene: TRBD2; CDR3 protein: ASSQDSGGPNTGELF
V gene: TRBV4-3; J gene: TRBJ1-3; D gene: -; CDR3 protein: ASSQDATAGNTIY
V gene: TRBV27; J gene: TRBJ2-1; D gene: -; CDR3 protein: ASSPVPLHNEQF
V gene: TRBV5-1; J gene: TRBJ1-5; D gene: -; CDR3 protein: ASSLAGRAGRNQPQH
V gene: TRBV10-2; J gene: TRBJ2-7; D gene: TRBD1; CDR3 protein: ASRDSRIYYEQY
V gene: TRBV29-1; J gene: TRBJ2-3; D gene: TRBD2; CDR3 protein: SVAPIAARREGYTDTQY
V gene: TRBV5-6; J gene: TRBJ1-4; D gene: TRBD1; CDR3 protein: ASSPQGAPEKLF
V gene: TRBV9; J gene: TRBJ2-4; D gene: -; CDR3 protein: ASSPRGGLDIQY
V gene: TRBV18; J gene: TRBJ2-1; D gene: -; CDR3 protein: ASSPPGILNRVGNYNEQF
V gene: TRBV7-6; J gene: TRBJ2-7; D gene: -; CDR3 protein: ASSPVLALSTYEQY
V gene: TRBV28; J gene: TRBJ1-5; D gene: TRBD1; CDR3 protein: ASSTDLGQPNQPQH
V gene: TRBV6-5; J gene: TRBJ2-5; D gene: TRBD1; CDR3 protein: ASRQGFQETQY
V gene: TRBV11-2; J gene: TRBJ2-7; D gene: -; CDR3 protein: ASSLEEGRWEQY
V gene: TRBV2; J gene: TRBJ1-2; D gene: TRBD1; CDR3 protein: ASSEALLRAGGIRLYGYT
V gene: TRBV7-2; J gene: TRBJ2-1; D gene: -; CDR3 protein: ASHIEQF
V gene: TRBV11-1; J gene: TRBJ2-7; D gene: -; CDR3 protein: ASSLGAGRRASYEQY
V gene: TRBV6-1; J gene: TRBJ2-1; D gene: -; CDR3 protein: ASTWVRRADNEQF
V gene: TRBV5-6; J gene: TRBJ2-7; D gene: TRBD1; CDR3 protein: ASSFGQGSYEQY
V gene: TRBV6-6; J gene: TRBJ2-1; D gene: -; CDR3 protein: ASSYGAGRFYNEQF
V gene: TRBV19; J gene: TRBJ2-5; D gene: -; CDR3 protein: ASSESRVGETQY
V gene: TRBV28; J gene: TRBJ2-7; D gene: -; CDR3 protein: ASSLAPGYYEQY
V gene: TRBV10-1; J gene: TRBJ2-3; D gene: TRBD1; CDR3 protein: ASSEGQGYAVTDTQY
V gene: TRBV28; J gene: TRBJ1-2; D gene: -; CDR3 protein: ASSPRRANYGYT
V gene: TRBV10-1; J gene: TRBJ1-3; D gene: -; CDR3 protein: ASSESNRPGSSGNTIY
V gene: TRBV7-8; J gene: TRBJ2-2; D gene: TRBD2; CDR3 protein: ASSPGGFMAGELF
V gene: TRBV28; J gene: TRBJ2-7; D gene: -; CDR3 protein: ASSSGTLFYEQY
V gene: TRBV9; J gene: TRBJ2-5; D gene: -; CDR3 protein: ASSEGQSKKETQY